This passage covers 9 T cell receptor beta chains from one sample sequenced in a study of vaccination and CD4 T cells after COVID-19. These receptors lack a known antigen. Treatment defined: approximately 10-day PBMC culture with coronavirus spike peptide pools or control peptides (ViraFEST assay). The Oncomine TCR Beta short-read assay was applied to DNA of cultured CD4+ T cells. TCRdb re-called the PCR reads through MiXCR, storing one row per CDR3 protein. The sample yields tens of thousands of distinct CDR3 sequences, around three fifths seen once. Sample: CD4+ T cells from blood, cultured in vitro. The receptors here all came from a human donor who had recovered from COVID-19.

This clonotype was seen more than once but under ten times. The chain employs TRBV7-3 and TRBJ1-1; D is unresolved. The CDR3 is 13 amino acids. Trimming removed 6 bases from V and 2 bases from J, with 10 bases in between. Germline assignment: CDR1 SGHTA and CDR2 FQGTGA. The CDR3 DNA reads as TGTGCCAGCAGTTGGACCTCTAACACTGAAGCTTTCTTT. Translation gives CASSWTSNTEAFF.

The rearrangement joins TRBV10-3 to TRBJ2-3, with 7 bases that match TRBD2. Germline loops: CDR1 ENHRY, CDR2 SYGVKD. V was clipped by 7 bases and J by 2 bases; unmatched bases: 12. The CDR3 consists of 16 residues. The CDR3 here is CAITADRGVNTDTQYF. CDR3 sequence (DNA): TGTGCCATCACCGCCGATCGGGGGGTAAACACAGATACGCAGTATTTT.

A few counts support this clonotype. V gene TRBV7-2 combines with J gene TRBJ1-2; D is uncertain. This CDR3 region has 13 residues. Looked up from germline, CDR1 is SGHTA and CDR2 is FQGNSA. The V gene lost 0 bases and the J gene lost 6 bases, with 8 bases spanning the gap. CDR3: CASSLATRDGYTF. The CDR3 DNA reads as TGTGCCAGCAGCTTAGCTACTCGGGATGGCTACACCTTC.

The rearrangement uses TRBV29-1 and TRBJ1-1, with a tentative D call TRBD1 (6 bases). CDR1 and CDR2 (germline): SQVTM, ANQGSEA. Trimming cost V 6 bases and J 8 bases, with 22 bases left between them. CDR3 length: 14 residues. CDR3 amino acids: CSVRILDRKGEAFF. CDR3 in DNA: TGCAGCGTCCGAATTCTGGACAGAAAAGGAGAAGCTTTCTTT. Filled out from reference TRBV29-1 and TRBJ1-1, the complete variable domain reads SAVISQKPSRDICQRGTSLTIQCQVDSQVTMMFWYRQQPGQSLTLIATANQGSEATYESGFVIDKFPISRPNLTFSTLTVSNMSPEDSSIYLCSVRILDRKGEAFFGQGTRLTVV.

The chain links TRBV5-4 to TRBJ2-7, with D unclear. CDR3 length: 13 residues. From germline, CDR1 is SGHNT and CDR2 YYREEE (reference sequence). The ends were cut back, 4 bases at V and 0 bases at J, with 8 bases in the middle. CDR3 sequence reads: CASSAASSYEQYF. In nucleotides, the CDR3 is TGTGCCAGCAGCGCGGCGTCCTCCTACGAGCAGTACTTC.

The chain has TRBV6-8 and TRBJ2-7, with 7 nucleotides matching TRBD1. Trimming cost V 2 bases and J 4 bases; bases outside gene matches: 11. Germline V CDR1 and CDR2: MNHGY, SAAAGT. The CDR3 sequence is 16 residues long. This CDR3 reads CASSYQNHKQGYEQYF. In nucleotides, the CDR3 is TGTGCCAGCAGTTACCAGAACCATAAACAGGGGTACGAGCAGTACTTC.

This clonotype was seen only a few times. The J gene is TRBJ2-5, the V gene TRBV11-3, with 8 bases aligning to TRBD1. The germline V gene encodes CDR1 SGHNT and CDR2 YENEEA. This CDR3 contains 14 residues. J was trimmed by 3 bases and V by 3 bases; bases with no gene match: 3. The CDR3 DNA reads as TGTGCCAGCAGCTTCTTGACAGGGGAAGAGACCCAGTACTTC. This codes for CASSFLTGEETQYF.

This CDR3 reads CASSFRTGSTEAFF. DNA for the CDR3: TGTGCCAGCAGCTTCAGGACAGGGTCGACTGAAGCTTTCTTT. The J gene is TRBJ1-1, the V gene TRBV11-2, with 8 bases aligning to TRBD1. Per the germline V gene, CDR1 is SGHAT and CDR2 is FQNNGV. CDR3 length: 14 residues. The ends lost 3 bases at V and 5 bases at J; junction bases unmatched: 5. The variable domain in full, completed from reference TRBV11-2 and TRBJ1-1, reads EAGVAQSPRYKIIEKRQSVAFWCNPISGHATLYWYQQILGQGPKLLIQFQNNGVVDDSQLPKDRFSAERLKGVDSTLKIQPAKLEDSAVYLCASSFRTGSTEAFFGQGTRLTVV.

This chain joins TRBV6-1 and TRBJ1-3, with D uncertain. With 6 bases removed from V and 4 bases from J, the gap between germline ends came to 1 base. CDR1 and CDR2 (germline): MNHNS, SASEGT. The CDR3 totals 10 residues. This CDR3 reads CASRGNTIYF. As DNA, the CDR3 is TGTGCCAGCAGAGGAAACACCATATATTTT.